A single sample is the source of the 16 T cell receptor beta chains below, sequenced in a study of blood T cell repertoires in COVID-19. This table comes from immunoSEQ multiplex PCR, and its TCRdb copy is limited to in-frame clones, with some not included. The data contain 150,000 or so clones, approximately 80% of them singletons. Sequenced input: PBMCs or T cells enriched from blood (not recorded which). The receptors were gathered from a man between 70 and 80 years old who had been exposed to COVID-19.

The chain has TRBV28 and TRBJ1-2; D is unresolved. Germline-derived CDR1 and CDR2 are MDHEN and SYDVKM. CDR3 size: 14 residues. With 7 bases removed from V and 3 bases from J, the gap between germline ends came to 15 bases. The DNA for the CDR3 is TGTGCCAGCAAGCAGGCGGGTTATGACTATGGCTACACCTTC. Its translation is CASKQAGYDYGYTF.

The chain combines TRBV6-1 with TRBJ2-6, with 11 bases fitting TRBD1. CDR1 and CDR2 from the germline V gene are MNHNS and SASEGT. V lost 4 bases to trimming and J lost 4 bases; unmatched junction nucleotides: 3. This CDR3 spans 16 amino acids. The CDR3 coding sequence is TGTGCCAGCAGTGCGGGACAGGGGGGCGGGGCCAACGTCCTGACTTTC. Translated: CASSAGQGGGANVLTF.

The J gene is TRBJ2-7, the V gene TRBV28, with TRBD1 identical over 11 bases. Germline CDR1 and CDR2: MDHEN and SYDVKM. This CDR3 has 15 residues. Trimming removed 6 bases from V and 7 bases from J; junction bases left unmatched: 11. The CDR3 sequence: CASRQQGQGVGEQYF. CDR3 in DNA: TGTGCCAGCAGGCAACAGGGACAGGGGGTAGGGGAGCAGTACTTC.

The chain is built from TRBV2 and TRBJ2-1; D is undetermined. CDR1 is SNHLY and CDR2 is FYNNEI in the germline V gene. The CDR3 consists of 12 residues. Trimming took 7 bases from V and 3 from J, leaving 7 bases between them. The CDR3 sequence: CASTPDYNEQFF. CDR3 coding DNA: TGTGCCAGCACCCCAGACTACAATGAGCAGTTCTTC.

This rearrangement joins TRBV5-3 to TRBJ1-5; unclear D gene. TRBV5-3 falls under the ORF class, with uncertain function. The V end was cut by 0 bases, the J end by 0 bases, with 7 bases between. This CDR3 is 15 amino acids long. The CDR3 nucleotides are TGTGCCAGAAGCTTGGCCGGAGGTAGCAATCAGCCCCAGCATTTT. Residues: CARSLAGGSNQPQHF.

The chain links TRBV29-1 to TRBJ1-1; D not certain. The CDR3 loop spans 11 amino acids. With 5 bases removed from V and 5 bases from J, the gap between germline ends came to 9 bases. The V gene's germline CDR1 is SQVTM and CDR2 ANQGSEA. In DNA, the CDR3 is TGCAGCGTTTTAGGGAGGACTGAAGCTTTCTTT. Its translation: CSVLGRTEAFF.

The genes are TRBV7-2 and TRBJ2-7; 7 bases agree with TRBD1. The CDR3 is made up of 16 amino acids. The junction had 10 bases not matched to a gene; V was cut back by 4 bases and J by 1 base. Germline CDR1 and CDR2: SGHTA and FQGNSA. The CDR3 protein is CASSSHRDRASYEQYF. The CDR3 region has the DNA TGTGCCAGCAGCTCCCATCGGGACAGAGCGTCCTACGAGCAGTACTTC.

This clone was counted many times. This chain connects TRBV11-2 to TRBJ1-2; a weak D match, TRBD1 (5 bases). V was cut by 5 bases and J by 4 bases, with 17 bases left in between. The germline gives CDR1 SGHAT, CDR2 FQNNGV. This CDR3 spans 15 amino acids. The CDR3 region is CASSLGGTGSYGYTF. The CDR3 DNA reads TGTGCCAGCAGCCTAGGCGGGACGGGGTCCTATGGCTACACCTTC.

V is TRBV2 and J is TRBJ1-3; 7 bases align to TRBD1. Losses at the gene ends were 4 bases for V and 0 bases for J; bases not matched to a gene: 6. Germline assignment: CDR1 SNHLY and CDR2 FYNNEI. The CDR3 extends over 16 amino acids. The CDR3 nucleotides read TGTGCCAGCAGTGCAGGGGGACTTCTCTCTGGAAACACCATATATTTT. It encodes CASSAGGLLSGNTIYF.

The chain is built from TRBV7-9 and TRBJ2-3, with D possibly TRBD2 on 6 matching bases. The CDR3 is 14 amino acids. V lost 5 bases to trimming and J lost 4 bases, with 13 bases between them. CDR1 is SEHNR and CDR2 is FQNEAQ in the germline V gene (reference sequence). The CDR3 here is CASSHRLGADTQYF. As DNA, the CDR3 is TGTGCCAGCAGCCACCGACTAGGCGCAGATACGCAGTATTTT.

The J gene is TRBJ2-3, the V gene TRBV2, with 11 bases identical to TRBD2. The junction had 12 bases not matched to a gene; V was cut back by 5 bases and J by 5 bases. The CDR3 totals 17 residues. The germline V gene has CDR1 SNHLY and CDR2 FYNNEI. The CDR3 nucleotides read TGTGCCAGCAGTATCATCCTTAGCGGGGGGGGTGGAGATACGCAGTATTTT. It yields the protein CASSIILSGGGGDTQYF.

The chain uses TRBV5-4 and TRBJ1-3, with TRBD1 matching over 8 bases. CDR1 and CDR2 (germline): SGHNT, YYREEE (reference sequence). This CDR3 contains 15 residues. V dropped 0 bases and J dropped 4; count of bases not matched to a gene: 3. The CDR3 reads CASSLAGQGGNTIYF. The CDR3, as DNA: TGTGCCAGCAGCTTGGCAGGACAGGGAGGAAACACCATATATTTT. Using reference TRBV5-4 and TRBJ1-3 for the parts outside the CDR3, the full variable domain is ETGVTQSPTHLIKTRGQQVTLRCSSQSGHNTVSWYQQALGQGPQFIFQYYREEENGRGNFPPRFSGLQFPNYSSELNVNALELDDSALYLCASSLAGQGGNTIYFGEGSWLTVV.

The CDR3 DNA reads TGTGCCAGCACCTTCCACCGCGGCACTGAAGCTTTCTTT. It translates to CASTFHRGTEAFF. The chain recombines TRBV14 with TRBJ1-1; D not resolved. The CDR3 runs to 13 residues. The germline V and J ends were trimmed by 7 bases and 4 bases, with 13 bases remaining between them. Per the germline V gene, CDR1 is SGHDN and CDR2 is FVKESK.

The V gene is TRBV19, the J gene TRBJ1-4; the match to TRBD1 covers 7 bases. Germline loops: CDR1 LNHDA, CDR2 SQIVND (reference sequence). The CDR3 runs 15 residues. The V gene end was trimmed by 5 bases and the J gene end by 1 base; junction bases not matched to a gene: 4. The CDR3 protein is CASSPRQGTNEKLFF. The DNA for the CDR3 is TGTGCCAGTAGTCCCAGACAGGGAACTAATGAAAAACTGTTTTTT.

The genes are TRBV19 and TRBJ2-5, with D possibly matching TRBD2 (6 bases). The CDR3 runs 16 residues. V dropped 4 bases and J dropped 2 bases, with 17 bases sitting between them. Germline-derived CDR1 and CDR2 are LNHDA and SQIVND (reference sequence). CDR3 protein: CASSTPYAGRQETQYF. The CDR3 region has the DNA TGTGCCAGTAGTACCCCCTACGCGGGGCGACAAGAGACCCAGTACTTC. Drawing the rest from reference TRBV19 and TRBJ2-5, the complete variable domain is DGGITQSPKYLFRKEGQNVTLSCEQNLNHDAMYWYRQDPGQGLRLIYYSQIVNDFQKGDIAEGYSVSREKKESFPLTVTSAQKNPTAFYLCASSTPYAGRQETQYFGPGTRLLVL.

CDR3 DNA: TGTGCCAGCAGAATGCCAGGGCACGAGCAGTACTTC. Translating gives CASRMPGHEQYF. The J gene is TRBJ2-7, the V gene TRBV12-3 or TRBV12-4, with a possible D match to TRBD1 (5 bases). CDR3 length: 12 amino acids. V lost 6 bases and J lost 5, with 11 bases in between.